The 3 T cell receptor beta chains reported below all come from one sample, sequenced in a study of CD8+CD57+ T cells in acquired aplastic anemia. Patients sequenced had flow cytometry evidence of CD8+CD57+ cell expansion. Genomic DNA, the template, was used for profiling of the TCR beta VDJ and CDR3. TCRdb redid the calling of the reads with MiXCR, one entry per CDR3 protein. The sample lists some 150,000 distinct CDR3 sequences, about two thirds occurring once. Input material: sorted CD4+, CD8+, or CD8+CD57+ T cells (not recorded which) from PBMCs. These receptors originate from a human donor with aplastic anemia.

This clonotype was observed once. This sequence joins TRBV19 and TRBJ1-1, with a weak D call TRBD1 (5 bases). Trimming removed 4 bases at V and 6 bases at J, with 18 bases between. CDR1 and CDR2 from the germline V gene are LNHDA and SQIVND (reference sequence). The CDR3 is 15 amino acids. The CDR3, as DNA: TGTGCCAGTAGTAAAACAGGCGGTATCACGTCTGAAGCTTTCTTT. Translating gives CASSKTGGITSEAFF.

The chain couples TRBV7-9 to TRBJ2-1; 9 bases are a match to TRBD2. V dropped 6 bases and J dropped 4; count of bases not matched to a gene: 4. This CDR3 is built from 14 residues. In germline, CDR1 is SEHNR, CDR2 FQNEAQ (reference sequence). The CDR3 DNA follows: TGTGCCAGCAGACCGACTAGCGGATACAATGAGCAGTTCTTC. Residues: CASRPTSGYNEQFF.

The J gene is TRBJ1-2, the V gene TRBV20-1; D is undetermined. Germline V CDR1 and CDR2: DFQATT, SNEGSKA (reference sequence). CDR3 size: 13 residues. Trimming took off 4 bases at V and 0 bases at J, with 9 bases between the two ends. The CDR3 DNA is TGCAGTGCTATCGTAGGCTCTAACTATGGCTACACCTTC. Encoded protein: CSAIVGSNYGYTF.